This TCR beta chain is drawn from a study of human thymus T cells. Study results and caveats: Related research described thymic repertoires that were highly overlapping among unrelated individuals.

Thymus specimens were resections from corrective heart surgery. Healthy Finnish infants undergoing corrective surgery for congenital heart defects were the donors. As for this clone: Antigen specificity is unknown.

Clones were read by immunoSEQ multiplex PCR, and TCRdb kept only the in-frame ones, dropping some. The table lists 55,000 to 85,000 clones, 95% of them singletons. This CDR3 region has 16 residues. Trimming removed 2 bases from V and 0 bases from J; junction bases left unmatched: 2. In germline, CDR1 is KGHSH, CDR2 LQKENI. What was sequenced was thymus tissue. V gene TRBV18 combines with J gene TRBJ2-3; TRBD2 agrees at 10 bases. The TCR comes from a girl younger than two with a congenital heart defect but otherwise immunologically healthy. CDR3 loop: CASSPVGLASTDTQYF. CDR3 sequence (DNA): TGTGCCAGCTCACCAGTGGGACTAGCGAGCACAGATACGCAGTATTTT.